These 15 T cell receptor beta chains originate from one sample sequenced in a study of shared clonotypes between healthy human individuals (dated by TCRdb to 2020 to 2022). The library relied on the immunoSEQ multiplex PCR assay. Not all clones reach the TCRdb copy of this immuneACCESS table, which keeps in-frame sequences only. Checked studies attribute under half of the gap to unresolved V genes and leave the rest unexplained. For this sample the table gives under 1,100,000 clones, of which approximately 78% were detected only once. The top ten hold around 0.61% of the sample. The material sequenced was memory CD4+ T cells from PBMCs. The intended sense of this specimen's cell subset or site label: CD45RA-negative fraction. The receptors stem from a man aged 18 to 29 in good health. Some clones in this sample may be carry-over from other donors' samples.

The rearrangement joins TRBV28 to TRBJ2-2, with unresolved D. This CDR3 has 13 amino acids. Trimming left V 10 bases short and J 0 bases short, with 9 bases between. Per germline, CDR1 MDHEN and CDR2 SYDVKM. The CDR3 nucleotides read TGTGCCACCCCTGGCTCGAACACCGGGGAGCTGTTTTTT. The encoded protein is CATPGSNTGELFF.

About this clone itself: This likely reflects a read error, since a far larger clone is one base away. V is TRBV5-6 and J is TRBJ2-7; 7 nucleotides agree with TRBD1. This CDR3 spans 14 amino acids. V was clipped by 1 base and J by 2 bases; unmatched bases: 3. Germline values: CDR1 SGHDT, CDR2 YYEEEE. The CDR3 reads CASSLTGVPYEQYF. In nucleotides, the CDR3 is TGTGCCAGCAGCTTGACAGGGGTACCCTACGAGCAGTACTTC.

This chain connects TRBV7-2 to TRBJ2-7; TRBD2 matches 15 bases. V lost 4 bases to trimming and J lost 3 bases; unmatched junction nucleotides: 4. The CDR3 contains 16 residues. Germline V gene data show CDR1 as SGHTA and CDR2 as FQGNSA. The CDR3 nucleotides read TGTGCCAGCAGCTCCGGACTAGCGGGAGGGATCTACGAGCAGTACTTC. Its translation: CASSSGLAGGIYEQYF.

This clone was detected many times. Other DNA sequences from this sample encode an identical CDR3 as well. CDR3 nucleotide sequence: TGTGCCAGCAGCTTATTGGGGGCAGAGACCCAGTACTTC. Its translation is CASSLLGAETQYF. This chain joins TRBV7-9 and TRBJ2-5; a weak D match, TRBD1 (6 bases). Trimming removed 2 bases from V and 4 bases from J, with 8 bases in between. The CDR3 spans 13 residues. Germline V gene lookup returns CDR1 SEHNR and CDR2 FQNEAQ (reference sequence).

V gene TRBV28 combines with J gene TRBJ2-5; TRBD2 aligns across 10 bases. The V and J ends lost 1 base and 4 bases, in that order; junction bases with no gene match: 6. The CDR3 is 16 amino acids. The germline CDR1 and CDR2 sequences are MDHEN and SYDVKM. CDR3 protein: CASSLLGAGGGETQYF. CDR3 sequence (DNA): TGTGCCAGCAGTTTATTGGGAGCGGGAGGGGGAGAGACCCAGTACTTC.

This chain uses TRBV5-1 with TRBJ2-2; perhaps TRBD1 as D (6 bases). V was trimmed by 1 base and J by 5 bases, leaving 12 bases between them. The length of the CDR3 is 15 residues. Germline V gene lookup returns CDR1 SGHRS and CDR2 YFSETQ. CDR3 residues: CASSLSVRGTGELFF. CDR3 DNA: TGCGCCAGCAGCTTGAGCGTCAGGGGTACCGGGGAGCTGTTTTTT.

V and J are TRBV18 and TRBJ1-2, with D maybe TRBD1 (5 bases). The germline CDR1 and CDR2 sequences are KGHSH and LQKENI. Trimming pared 3 bases from V and 8 bases from J, leaving 37 bases between. The CDR3 has 21 residues. The CDR3 spells CASSPLQDITPIPSSPNGYTF. The CDR3 DNA is TGTGCCAGCTCACCTCTACAGGACATTACTCCCATCCCGAGCAGCCCTAACGGCTACACCTTC.

The chain employs TRBV5-4 and TRBJ2-5; D is possibly TRBD1 (6 bases). The CDR3 has 16 residues. Germline assignment: CDR1 SGHNT and CDR2 YYREEE (reference sequence). V lost 3 bases to trimming and J lost 1 base, with 16 bases between them. The CDR3 DNA follows: TGTGCCAGCAGCTGGGCGTCCGGGACATCCCAAGAGACCCAGTACTTC. Amino acid sequence: CASSWASGTSQETQYF.

J is TRBJ1-3 and V is TRBV5-1, with D hard to call. Germline values: CDR1 SGHRS, CDR2 YFSETQ. Deletions cut 1 base from V and 1 base from J, with 9 bases between. The CDR3 runs 15 residues. CDR3 region: CASSLNAGSGNTIYF. DNA for the CDR3: TGCGCCAGCAGCTTGAATGCCGGGTCTGGAAACACCATATATTTT.

This clone was recorded at least ten times. The chain combines TRBV5-6 with TRBJ2-7; D call uncertain. The V gene lost 4 bases and the J gene lost 4 bases, with 12 bases spanning the gap. The CDR3 runs 13 residues. Germline CDR1 and CDR2: SGHDT and YYEEEE. The CDR3 sequence is CASSPGPLYEQYF. DNA of the CDR3: TGTGCCAGCAGCCCTGGACCTTTATACGAGCAGTACTTC.

V gene TRBV16 combines with J gene TRBJ1-1; no clear D. The CDR3 is 13 amino acids. Germline V gene data show CDR1 as KGHSY and CDR2 as FQNENV. The V end was cut by 1 base, the J end by 1 base, with 4 bases between. Here the CDR3 reads CASSQYKNTEAFF. In DNA, the CDR3 is TGTGCCAGCAGCCAATATAAGAACACTGAAGCTTTCTTT.

Notes on this clone: The sample carries other DNA sequences with the same CDR3. V and J are TRBV28 and TRBJ2-3; perhaps D is TRBD1 or TRBD2 (5 bases each). The germline gives CDR1 MDHEN, CDR2 SYDVKM. The ends were cut back, 6 bases at V and 2 bases at J, with 12 bases in the middle. The CDR3 extends over 14 amino acids. The CDR3 region is CASRKGTSTDTQYF. The CDR3 DNA reads TGTGCCAGCAGGAAGGGGACCTCCACAGATACGCAGTATTTT.

This chain links TRBV6-1 with TRBJ1-2; 7 nucleotides match TRBD1. J was trimmed by 4 bases and V by 6 bases; bases with no gene match: 11. The CDR3 has 15 residues. The germline CDR1 and CDR2 sequences are MNHNS and SASEGT. The DNA of the CDR3 is TGTGCCAGCAGGCGGGAGGAGGGGACAGCCTATGGCTACACCTTC. This sequence encodes CASRREEGTAYGYTF.

This chain uses TRBV28 with TRBJ1-2; 9 bases agree with TRBD1. Germline V CDR1 and CDR2: MDHEN, SYDVKM. Trimming took 10 bases from V and 7 from J; bases not matched to a gene: 4. The CDR3 consists of 11 residues. The CDR3 region has the DNA TGTGCCATACAGGGGGCCGGTGGCTACACCTTC. Amino acids: CAIQGAGGYTF.

CDR3 sequence: CASTWMSGIGYEQYF. The CDR3 DNA reads as TGTGCCAGCACGTGGATGTCAGGGATCGGCTACGAGCAGTACTTC. J is TRBJ2-7 and V is TRBV5-5; the D gene is possibly TRBD1 (5 bases). CDR1 and CDR2 from the germline V gene are SGHKS and YYEKEE (reference sequence). The CDR3 loop spans 15 amino acids. Trimming pared 6 bases from V and 3 bases from J, leaving 19 bases between.